This T cell receptor (beta chain) was retrieved from a study of T cell repertoires in cytomegalovirus infection. Across the whole study: It can be stated that public TCR beta signatures indicated CMV infection as well as a matching HLA type. Study-wide results and limits: Ex vivo responses were dominated by HLA-C-restricted CMV-specific TCR beta clonotypes. Carriers of CMV and the relevant HLA type were discriminated by public TCR beta frequency.

Using its own MiXCR run on the reads, TCRdb lists one record per CDR3 protein. The data contain under 300,000 distinct CDR3 sequences, about 15% of them seen just once; the ten biggest clones take up around half. CDR3 length equals 14 residues. Germline V lookup: CDR1 SGHVS, CDR2 FQNEAQ. Trimming pared 2 bases from V and 1 base from J, leaving 9 bases between. The table lists this clonotype with many counts. Its antigen is currently unknown. The sequenced sample was CD8+ T cells from PBMCs. The receptor comes from a human donor in good health (CMV status not recorded). Some clones in this sample may be carry-over from other donors' samples. V usage is TRBV7-8 and J usage is TRBJ2-7; D is ambiguous. This chain's CDR3 is CASSLYPGSYEQYF. CDR3 coding DNA: TGTGCCAGCAGCTTATATCCAGGTTCCTACGAGCAGTACTTC.